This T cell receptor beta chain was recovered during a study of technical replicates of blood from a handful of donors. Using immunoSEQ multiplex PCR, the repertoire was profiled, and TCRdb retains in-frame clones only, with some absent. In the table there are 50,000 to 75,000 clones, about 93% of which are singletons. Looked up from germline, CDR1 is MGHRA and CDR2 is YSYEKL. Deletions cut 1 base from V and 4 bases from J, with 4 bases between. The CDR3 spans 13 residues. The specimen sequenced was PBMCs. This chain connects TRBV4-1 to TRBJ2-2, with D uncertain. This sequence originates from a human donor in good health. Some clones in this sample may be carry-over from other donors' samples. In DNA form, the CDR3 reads TGCGCCAGCAGCCAAGTAATCACCGGGGAGCTGTTTTTT. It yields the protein CASSQVITGELFF.